A single sample is the source of the 24 T cell receptor beta chains below, sequenced in a study of blood T cell repertoires in COVID-19. Sequencing was performed with immunoSEQ multiplex PCR; in TCRdb, only in-frame clones are kept and a portion is missing. The sample lists over 100,000 clones, over 75% occurring once. Sequenced: peripheral blood. These receptors were collected from a man older than 75 with acute or convalescent COVID-19.

CDR3 protein: CASSKGAGGNGYTF. The CDR3 coding sequence is TGTGCCAGTAGTAAGGGGGCAGGGGGCAATGGCTACACCTTC. This sequence joins TRBV19 and TRBJ1-2; TRBD1 matches 8 bases. Trimming removed 4 bases from V and 6 bases from J; junction bases left unmatched: 7. The length of the CDR3 is 14 residues. Germline CDR1 is LNHDA and CDR2 is SQIVND (reference sequence).

The chain combines TRBV12-3 or TRBV12-4 with TRBJ1-1, with TRBD1 as a possible D gene (5 bases). Trimming stripped 7 bases from V and 9 bases from J, with 18 bases between. The CDR3 has 13 amino acids. The CDR3 sequence: CASISWVRQKAFF. DNA for the CDR3: TGTGCCAGCATCTCTTGGGTTAGACAGAAAGCTTTCTTT.

This chain uses TRBV30 with TRBJ1-5; TRBD1 matches 7 bases. Germline-derived CDR1 and CDR2 are GTSNPN and SVGIG (reference sequence). The CDR3 extends over 15 amino acids. The V segment lost 2 bases and the J segment 0 bases; nucleotides outside the gene matches: 4. Here the CDR3 reads CAWSKQGFSNQPQHF. In nucleotides, the CDR3 is TGTGCCTGGAGTAAACAGGGGTTTAGCAATCAGCCCCAGCATTTT.

This chain joins TRBV20-1 and TRBJ2-7; 8 nucleotides line up with TRBD1. V trimming: 4 bases; J trimming: 8 bases; junction bases outside the gene matches: 4. In germline, CDR1 is DFQATT, CDR2 SNEGSKA (reference sequence). The CDR3 spans 11 residues. CDR3 amino acids: CSATDRGKQYF. CDR3 DNA sequence: TGCAGTGCTACAGACAGGGGTAAGCAGTACTTC.

This chain connects TRBV19 to TRBJ1-2; TRBD1 is a possible D gene (6 bases). The germline V gene has CDR1 LNHDA and CDR2 SQIVND (reference sequence). The CDR3 has 11 amino acids. CDR3 residues: CATGHNYGYTF. CDR3 sequence (DNA): TGTGCGACAGGTCACAACTATGGCTACACCTTC.

The table lists this clone with a few counts. The chain joins TRBV19 to TRBJ2-6, with D possibly being TRBD2 (5 bases). Trimming left V 10 bases short and J 0 bases short, with 16 bases between. CDR3 size: 16 residues. Germline V gene data show CDR1 as LNHDA and CDR2 as SQIVND (reference sequence). CDR3 region: CATNERKLSGANVLTF. Here the CDR3 DNA reads TGTGCCACTAACGAGCGGAAACTCTCTGGGGCCAACGTCCTGACTTTC.

This sequence joins TRBV10-3 and TRBJ1-5; 8 bases match TRBD1. J gave up 5 bases and V 4 bases, and 4 bases lay outside the gene matches. The CDR3 runs 14 residues. CDR1 is ENHRY, CDR2 SYGVKD, per germline. Here the CDR3 reads CAISGGQADQPQHF. DNA of the CDR3: TGTGCCATCAGTGGGGGACAGGCGGATCAGCCCCAGCATTTT.

The J gene is TRBJ1-2, the V gene TRBV27; 9 bases are a match to TRBD1. CDR3 length equals 14 residues. Trimming cost V 5 bases and J 6 bases; bases outside gene matches: 7. CDR1 and CDR2 (germline): MNHEY, SMNVEV (reference sequence). CDR3 in DNA: TGTGCCAGCAGTCCATGGACAGGGGAAAATGGCTACACCTTC. Amino acids: CASSPWTGENGYTF.

The genes are TRBV19 and TRBJ1-1, with TRBD1 identical over 10 bases. This CDR3 comprises 15 residues. V lost 7 bases, J lost 6 bases, and 11 bases stayed unmatched. Germline CDR1 and CDR2: LNHDA and SQIVND (reference sequence). CDR3 nucleotides: TGTGCCAGTAAGGACAGGGGGAATTATGGCTCTGAAGCTTTCTTT. Its translation: CASKDRGNYGSEAFF.

This clone was detected only once. The V and J genes are TRBV9 and TRBJ2-1, with unresolved D. The CDR3 spans 13 residues. Deletions cut 6 bases from V and 10 bases from J, with 17 bases between. Germline CDR1 SGDLS, CDR2 YYNGEE. CDR3 residues: CASTLGPTYEQFF. CDR3 coding DNA: TGTGCCAGCACCCTTGGCCCGACATACGAGCAGTTCTTC. The entire variable domain, with the rest obtained from reference TRBV9 and TRBJ2-1, is as follows: DSGVTQTPKHLITATGQRVTLRCSPRSGDLSVYWYQQSLDQGLQFLIQYYNGEERAKGNILERFSAQQFPDLHSELNLSSLELGDSALYFCASTLGPTYEQFFGPGTRLTVL.

This clone occurred once. The chain is built from TRBV18 and TRBJ2-2; 10 bases match TRBD2. CDR1 is KGHSH, CDR2 LQKENI, per germline. Trimming at V came to 6 bases and at J to 1 base, leaving 5 bases not matched to a gene. The CDR3 has 16 residues. The CDR3 loop reads CASSPRTSGNTGELFF. DNA of the CDR3: TGTGCCAGCTCTCCCCGGACTAGCGGGAACACCGGGGAGCTGTTTTTT.

The rearrangement links TRBV19 to TRBJ2-3, with no clear D. The CDR3 has 14 residues. V was cut by 3 bases and J by 2 bases, with 9 bases left in between. Germline assignment: CDR1 LNHDA and CDR2 SQIVND (reference sequence). The CDR3 here is CASSIGRSTDTQYF. The CDR3 DNA reads as TGTGCCAGTAGTATCGGTCGTTCCACAGATACGCAGTATTTT.

The chain carries TRBV6-6 and TRBJ2-3; a weak D match, TRBD2 (5 bases). The CDR3 has 14 residues. Between the trimmed V and J ends, which lost 6 bases and 3 bases, there was a span of 13 bases. Germline V gene sequence: CDR1 MNHNY, CDR2 SVGAGI (reference sequence). For the CDR3, the DNA is TGTGCCAGCAGACCCAGAGAGGGTACAGATACGCAGTATTTT. Encoded protein: CASRPREGTDTQYF.

The chain joins TRBV19 to TRBJ1-2, with 11 bases identical to TRBD1. The V segment lost 4 bases and the J segment 5 bases; nucleotides outside the gene matches: 12. Germline CDR1 LNHDA, CDR2 SQIVND (reference sequence). The CDR3 totals 17 residues. CDR3 nucleotides: TGTGCCAGTAGTAGGGGGACAGGGGGAAACGCTCGGTATGGCTACACCTTC. Amino acid sequence: CASSRGTGGNARYGYTF.

The chain has TRBV4-2 and TRBJ2-1, with 13 bases matching TRBD2. CDR3 length equals 20 residues. V was pared by 2 bases and J by 0 bases, with 10 bases of the junction left unmatched. Germline values: CDR1 LGHNA, CDR2 YNFKEQ. Here the CDR3 reads CASSQSRGGLAGTSYNEQFF. Here the CDR3 DNA reads TGTGCCAGCAGCCAATCCCGGGGGGGACTAGCGGGAACCTCCTACAATGAGCAGTTCTTC.

In nucleotides, the CDR3 is TGTGCTAGTGGTTTGCTCGTAGTTGGACTAGCTAGGTACAATGAGCAGTTCTTC. This translates into CASGLLVVGLARYNEQFF. The chain employs TRBV12-5 and TRBJ2-1, with 8 bases lining up with TRBD2. The V gene end was trimmed by 2 bases and the J gene end by 4 bases; junction bases not matched to a gene: 13. The germline CDR1 and CDR2 sequences are LGHNT and FRNRAP. The CDR3 extends over 18 amino acids.

The rearrangement links TRBV6-5 to TRBJ2-7, with 8 positions matching TRBD2. CDR1 and CDR2 (germline): MNHEY, SVGAGI. V shed 2 bases, J shed 4 bases, and the junction held 7 bases outside the gene matches. The CDR3 consists of 15 residues. The CDR3 DNA sequence: TGTGCCAGCAGTTACGACGGGACTAGATCATACGAGCAGTACTTC. Translating gives CASSYDGTRSYEQYF.

The chain combines TRBV29-1 with TRBJ1-1; TRBD1 agrees at 7 bases. The CDR3 is made up of 12 amino acids. V lost 4 bases, J lost 10 bases, and 9 bases stayed unmatched. Germline assignment: CDR1 SQVTM and CDR2 ANQGSEA. The chain's CDR3 is CSVGGQGDRAFF. CDR3 DNA: TGCAGCGTTGGGGGGCAGGGGGACCGAGCTTTCTTT.

This chain links TRBV6-5 with TRBJ1-3; no reliable D call. This CDR3 is 15 amino acids long. Germline CDR1 MNHEY, CDR2 SVGAGI. The V end was cut by 6 bases, the J end by 4 bases, with 16 bases between. CDR3 protein: CASRRAGSKGNTIYF. DNA of the CDR3: TGTGCCAGCAGACGCGCCGGGTCCAAGGGAAACACCATATATTTT.

V gene TRBV5-8 combines with J gene TRBJ2-7; D is undetermined. Between the trimmed V and J ends, which lost 4 bases and 5 bases, there was a span of 10 bases. The V gene's germline CDR1 is SGHTS and CDR2 YDEGEE. The CDR3 length is 12 residues. CDR3 nucleotides: TGTGCCAGCAGCCTCTCAGGCCACGAGCAGTACTTC. Protein sequence: CASSLSGHEQYF.

In the case of this clone: Other nucleotide sequences from this sample produce the same CDR3. The V call is TRBV7-2, the J call TRBJ1-1; perhaps TRBD1 as D (5 bases). The CDR3 covers 13 residues. The V end was cut by 4 bases, the J end by 1 base, with 7 bases between. CDR1 and CDR2 (germline): SGHTA, FQGNSA. The CDR3 bases are TGTGCCAGCAGCTCTGGACAGAACACTGAAGCTTTCTTT. Protein: CASSSGQNTEAFF.

The chain uses TRBV7-9 and TRBJ1-1, with D hard to call. V was trimmed by 3 bases and J by 1 base, leaving 6 bases between them. This CDR3 spans 13 amino acids. From germline, CDR1 is SEHNR and CDR2 FQNEAQ (reference sequence). The DNA for the CDR3 is TGTGCCAGCAGCTTCAACGGGAACACTGAAGCTTTCTTT. Its translation: CASSFNGNTEAFF.

The V call is TRBV6-5, the J call TRBJ2-7, with unresolved D. Germline assignment: CDR1 MNHEY and CDR2 SVGAGI. V was shortened by 7 bases and J by 0 bases, with 16 bases between the two germline ends. This CDR3 spans 15 amino acids. The CDR3 region is CASTQTPGSSYEQYF. In nucleotides, the CDR3 is TGTGCCAGCACCCAGACCCCAGGCAGCTCCTACGAGCAGTACTTC.

The chain couples TRBV24-1 to TRBJ2-2; 9 positions match TRBD1. V lost 8 bases to trimming and J lost 3 bases; unmatched junction nucleotides: 3. The CDR3 is made up of 14 amino acids. The germline V gene encodes CDR1 KGHDR and CDR2 SFDVKD. In DNA form, the CDR3 reads TGTGCCACCACCAGGACAGGGGACACCGGGGAGCTGTTTTTT. It is translated as CATTRTGDTGELFF.